Included here is one TCR beta chain sequence, with context. Its specificity is unknown. The assay was immunoSEQ multiplex PCR, and TCRdb's table has in-frame clones only and misses some. Of 50,000 to 55,000 clones listed, roughly nine tenths are singletons. The nonmyeloablative bone marrow transplants came from related graft donors, with transient mixed chimerism. Unstimulated regulatory T cells (CD4+CD25+CD127-), CD4+CD25- non-regulatory cells, CD4 and CD8 cells were FACS-sorted from thawed PBMCs. The data originate from a study of Tregs in tolerant kidney transplant recipients. Points from the study as a whole: No direct test of biological reproducibility was done here. Validation in larger populations is needed because few patients were studied.

This TCR was recovered from a human patient who received a combined kidney and bone marrow transplant. The graft donor may be the source of some T cells. This sample comprised CD8+ T cells from blood (PBMCs), obtained 24 months after the transplant.

The CDR3 bases are TGTGCCAGCAGCTCCCACGGGGACAGCCGCTCCTATAATTCACCCCTCCACTTT. Its translation: CASSSHGDSRSYNSPLHF. J is TRBJ1-6 and V is TRBV14, with 7 bases identical to TRBD1. CDR3 length equals 18 residues. The ends lost 5 bases at V and 0 bases at J; junction bases unmatched: 10. In germline, CDR1 is SGHDN, CDR2 FVKESK.